The 2 T cell receptor beta chains below all came from one sample that was sequenced in a study of blood T cell repertoires in COVID-19. The data were produced by immunoSEQ multiplex PCR, yet TCRdb's version contains in-frame clones alone and is incomplete. Here the sample spans about 300,000 clones, about nine tenths being singletons. Sequenced material: PBMCs or T cells enriched from blood (not recorded which). The source is a man under 40 who had recovered from COVID-19.

This clone appeared a few times. The chain employs TRBV24-1 and TRBJ1-5; no firm D call. Deletions cut 9 bases from V and 3 bases from J, with 14 bases between. CDR1 and CDR2 (germline): KGHDR, SFDVKD. The CDR3 has 14 amino acids. The CDR3 nucleotides read TGTGCCACCCGAATGGGAGGATTCAATCAGCCCCAGCATTTT. Translation: CATRMGGFNQPQHF.

The chain couples TRBV7-9 to TRBJ1-1; D may be TRBD1 (6 bases). Trimming cost V 5 bases and J 6 bases, with 22 bases left between them. This CDR3 spans 16 amino acids. Germline V gene lookup returns CDR1 SEHNR and CDR2 FQNEAQ (reference sequence). The CDR3 sequence: CASSDNRVRTIAEAFF. The DNA of the CDR3 is TGTGCCAGCAGCGACAACAGGGTCCGAACAATCGCTGAAGCTTTCTTT.